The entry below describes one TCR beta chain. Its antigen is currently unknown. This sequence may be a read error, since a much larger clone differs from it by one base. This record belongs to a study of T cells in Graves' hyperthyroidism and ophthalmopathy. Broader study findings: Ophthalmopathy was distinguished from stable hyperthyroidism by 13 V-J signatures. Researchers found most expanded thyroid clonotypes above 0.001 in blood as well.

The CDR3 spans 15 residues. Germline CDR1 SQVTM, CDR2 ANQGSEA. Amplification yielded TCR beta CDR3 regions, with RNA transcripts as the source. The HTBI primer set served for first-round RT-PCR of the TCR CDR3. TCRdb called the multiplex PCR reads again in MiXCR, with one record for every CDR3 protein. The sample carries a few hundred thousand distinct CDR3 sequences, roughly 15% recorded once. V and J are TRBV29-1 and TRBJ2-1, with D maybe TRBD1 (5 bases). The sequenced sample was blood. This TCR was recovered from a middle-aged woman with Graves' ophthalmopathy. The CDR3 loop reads CSVEDQVGLRYEQLF. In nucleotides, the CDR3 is TGCAGCGTTGAAGATCAGGTGGGGCTGAGGTATGAGCAGCTCTTC.